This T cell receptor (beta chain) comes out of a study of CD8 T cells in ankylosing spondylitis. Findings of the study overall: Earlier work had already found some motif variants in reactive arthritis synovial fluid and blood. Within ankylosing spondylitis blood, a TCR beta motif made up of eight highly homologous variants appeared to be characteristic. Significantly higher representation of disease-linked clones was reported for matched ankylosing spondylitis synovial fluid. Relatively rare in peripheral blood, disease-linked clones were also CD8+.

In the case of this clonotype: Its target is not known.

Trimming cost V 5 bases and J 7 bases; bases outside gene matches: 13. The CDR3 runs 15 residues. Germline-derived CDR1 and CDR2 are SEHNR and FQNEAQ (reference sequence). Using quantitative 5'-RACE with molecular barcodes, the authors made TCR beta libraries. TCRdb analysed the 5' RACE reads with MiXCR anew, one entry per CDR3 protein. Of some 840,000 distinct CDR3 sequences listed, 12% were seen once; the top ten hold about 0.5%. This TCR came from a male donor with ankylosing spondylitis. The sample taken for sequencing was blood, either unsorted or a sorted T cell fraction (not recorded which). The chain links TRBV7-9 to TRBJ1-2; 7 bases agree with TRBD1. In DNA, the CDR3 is TGTGCCAGCAGCACGGACAGGAGAGGCTTCTCTGGCTACACCTTC. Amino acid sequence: CASSTDRRGFSGYTF.